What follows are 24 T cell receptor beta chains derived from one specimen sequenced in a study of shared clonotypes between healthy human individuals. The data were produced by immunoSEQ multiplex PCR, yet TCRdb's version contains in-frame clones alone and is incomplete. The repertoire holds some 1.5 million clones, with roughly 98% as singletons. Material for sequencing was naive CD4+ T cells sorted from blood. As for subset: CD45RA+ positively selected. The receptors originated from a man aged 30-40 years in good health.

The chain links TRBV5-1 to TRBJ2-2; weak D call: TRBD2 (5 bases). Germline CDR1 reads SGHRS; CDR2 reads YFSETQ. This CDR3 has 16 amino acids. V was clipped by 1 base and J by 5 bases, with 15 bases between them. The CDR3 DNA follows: TGCGCCAGCAGCTTGAGCGAGGGCGCAGGAACCGGGGAGCTGTTTTTT. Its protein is CASSLSEGAGTGELFF.

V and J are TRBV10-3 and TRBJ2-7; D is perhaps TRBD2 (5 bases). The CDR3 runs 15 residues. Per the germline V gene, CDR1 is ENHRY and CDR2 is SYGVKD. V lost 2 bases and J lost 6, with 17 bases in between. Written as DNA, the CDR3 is TGTGCCATCAGTGAGCGGGGTGACAACTTCAGCGAGCAGTACTTC. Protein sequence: CAISERGDNFSEQYF.

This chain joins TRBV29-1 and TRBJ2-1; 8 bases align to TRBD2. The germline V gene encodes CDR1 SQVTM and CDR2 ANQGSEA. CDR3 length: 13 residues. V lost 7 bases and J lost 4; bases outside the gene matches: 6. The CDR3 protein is CSAGAGVYNEQFF. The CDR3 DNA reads TGCAGCGCCGGAGCGGGAGTGTACAATGAGCAGTTCTTC.

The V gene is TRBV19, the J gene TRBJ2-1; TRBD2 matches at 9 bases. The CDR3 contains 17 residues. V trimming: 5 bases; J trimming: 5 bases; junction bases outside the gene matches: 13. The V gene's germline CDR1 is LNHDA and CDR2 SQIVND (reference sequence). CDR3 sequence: CASSLTGAGGLNNEQFF. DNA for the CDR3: TGTGCCAGTAGTCTTACCGGGGCGGGAGGGCTTAACAATGAGCAGTTCTTC.

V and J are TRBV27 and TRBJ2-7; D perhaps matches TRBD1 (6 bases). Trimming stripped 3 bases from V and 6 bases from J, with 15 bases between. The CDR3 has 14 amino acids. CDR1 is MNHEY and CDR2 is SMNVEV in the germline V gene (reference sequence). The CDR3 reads CASSFRQDHSEQYF. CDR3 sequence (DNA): TGTGCCAGCAGTTTTAGACAGGATCACTCCGAGCAGTACTTC.

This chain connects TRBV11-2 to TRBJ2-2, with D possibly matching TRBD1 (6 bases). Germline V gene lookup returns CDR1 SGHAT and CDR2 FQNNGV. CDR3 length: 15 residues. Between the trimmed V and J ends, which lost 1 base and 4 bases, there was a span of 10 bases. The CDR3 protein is CASSLVAGATGELFF. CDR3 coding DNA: TGTGCCAGCAGCTTAGTCGCAGGGGCCACCGGGGAGCTGTTTTTT.

The CDR3 here is CASSLGRTTGAEETQYF. CDR3 DNA: TGTGCCAGCAGTTTGGGGCGGACGACGGGGGCGGAAGAGACCCAGTACTTC. The rearrangement uses TRBV28 and TRBJ2-5; tentatively, D is TRBD1 or TRBD2 (6 bases each). CDR3 length: 17 amino acids. V lost 3 bases and J lost 3, with 20 bases in between. CDR1 and CDR2 (germline): MDHEN, SYDVKM.

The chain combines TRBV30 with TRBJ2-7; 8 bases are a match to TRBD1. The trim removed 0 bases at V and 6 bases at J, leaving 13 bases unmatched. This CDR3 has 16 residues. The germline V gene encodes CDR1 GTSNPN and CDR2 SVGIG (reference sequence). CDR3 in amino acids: CAWSVQGRGLLREQYF. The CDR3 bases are TGTGCCTGGAGTGTACAGGGCAGGGGGCTTCTACGCGAGCAGTACTTC.

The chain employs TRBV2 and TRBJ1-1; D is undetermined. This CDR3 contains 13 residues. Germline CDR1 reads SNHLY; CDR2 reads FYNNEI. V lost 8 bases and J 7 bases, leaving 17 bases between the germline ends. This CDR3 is CASSYLVEGEAFF. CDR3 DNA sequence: TGTGCCAGCTCTTACCTCGTGGAGGGTGAAGCTTTCTTT.

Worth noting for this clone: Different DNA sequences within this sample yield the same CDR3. The CDR3 coding sequence is TGCAGCGTTGGTCTAGCGGGGGTGACAGATACGCAGTATTTT. Translating gives CSVGLAGVTDTQYF. This chain joins TRBV29-1 and TRBJ2-3; 10 bases align to TRBD2. This CDR3 region has 14 residues. After removal of 4 bases from V and 3 bases from J, the junction contained 4 bases not matched to a gene. CDR1 SQVTM and CDR2 ANQGSEA come from the germline V gene.

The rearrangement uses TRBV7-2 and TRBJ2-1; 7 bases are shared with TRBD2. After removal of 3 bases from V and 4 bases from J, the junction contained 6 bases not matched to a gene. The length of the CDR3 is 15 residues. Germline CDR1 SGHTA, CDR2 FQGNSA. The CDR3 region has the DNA TGTGCCAGCAGCTTGACTAGCCCAATGTACAATGAGCAGTTCTTC. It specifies CASSLTSPMYNEQFF. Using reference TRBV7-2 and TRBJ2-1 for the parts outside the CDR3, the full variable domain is GAGVSQSPSNKVTEKGKDVELRCDPISGHTALYWYRQSLGQGLEFLIYFQGNSAPDKSGLPSDRFSAERTGGSVSTLTIQRTQQEDSAVYLCASSLTSPMYNEQFFGPGTRLTVL.

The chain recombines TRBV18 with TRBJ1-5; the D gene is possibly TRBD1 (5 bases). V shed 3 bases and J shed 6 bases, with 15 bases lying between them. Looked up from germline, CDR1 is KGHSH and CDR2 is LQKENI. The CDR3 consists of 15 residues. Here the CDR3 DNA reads TGTGCCAGCTCACCTAGGCAGGGAAACGGTCAGCCCCAGCATTTT. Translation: CASSPRQGNGQPQHF.

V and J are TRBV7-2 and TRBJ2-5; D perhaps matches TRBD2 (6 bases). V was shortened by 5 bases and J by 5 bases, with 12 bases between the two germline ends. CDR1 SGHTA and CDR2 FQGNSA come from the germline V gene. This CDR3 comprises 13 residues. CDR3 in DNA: TGTGCCAGCAGCCTAGACGGGGGTGAGACCCAGTACTTC. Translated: CASSLDGGETQYF.

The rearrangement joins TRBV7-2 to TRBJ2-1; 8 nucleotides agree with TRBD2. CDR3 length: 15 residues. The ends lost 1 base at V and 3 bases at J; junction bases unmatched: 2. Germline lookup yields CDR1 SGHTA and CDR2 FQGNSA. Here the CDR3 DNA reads TGTGCCAGCAGCTTAGTTAGCGGGAACTACAATGAGCAGTTCTTC. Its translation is CASSLVSGNYNEQFF.

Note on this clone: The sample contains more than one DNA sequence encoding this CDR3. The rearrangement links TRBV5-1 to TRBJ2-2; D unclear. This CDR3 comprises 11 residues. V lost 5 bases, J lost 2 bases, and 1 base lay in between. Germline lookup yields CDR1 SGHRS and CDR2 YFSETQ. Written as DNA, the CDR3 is TGCGCCAGCAGAAACACCGGGGAGCTGTTTTTT. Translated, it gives CASRNTGELFF.

The CDR3 DNA sequence: TGTGCCAGCAGCCCACGGGGGGCGACAGGTTACACTGAAGCTTTCTTT. Translation: CASSPRGATGYTEAFF. The rearrangement links TRBV14 to TRBJ1-1, with D perhaps TRBD1 (6 bases). CDR1 SGHDN and CDR2 FVKESK come from the germline V gene. Deletions cut 4 bases from V and 3 bases from J, with 18 bases between. The CDR3 runs to 16 residues.

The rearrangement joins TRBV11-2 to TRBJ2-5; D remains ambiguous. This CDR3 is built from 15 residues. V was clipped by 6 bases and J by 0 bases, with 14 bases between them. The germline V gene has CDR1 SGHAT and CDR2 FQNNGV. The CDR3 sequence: CASRPIGKYQETQYF. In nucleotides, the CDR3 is TGTGCCAGCAGACCAATAGGAAAGTACCAAGAGACCCAGTACTTC. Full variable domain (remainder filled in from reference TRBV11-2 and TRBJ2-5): EAGVAQSPRYKIIEKRQSVAFWCNPISGHATLYWYQQILGQGPKLLIQFQNNGVVDDSQLPKDRFSAERLKGVDSTLKIQPAKLEDSAVYLCASRPIGKYQETQYFGPGTRLLVL.

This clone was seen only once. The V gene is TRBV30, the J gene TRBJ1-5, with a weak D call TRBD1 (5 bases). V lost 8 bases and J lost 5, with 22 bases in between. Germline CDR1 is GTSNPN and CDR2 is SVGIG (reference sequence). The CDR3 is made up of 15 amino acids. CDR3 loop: CARIAIRDLDQPQHF. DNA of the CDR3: TGTGCCCGGATCGCAATCAGGGACTTGGATCAGCCCCAGCATTTT. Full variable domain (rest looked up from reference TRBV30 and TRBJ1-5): SQTIHQWPATLVQPVGSPLSLECTVEGTSNPNLYWYRQAAGRGLQLLFYSVGIGQISSEVPQNLSASRPQDRQFILSSKKLLLSDSGFYLCARIAIRDLDQPQHFGDGTRLSIL.

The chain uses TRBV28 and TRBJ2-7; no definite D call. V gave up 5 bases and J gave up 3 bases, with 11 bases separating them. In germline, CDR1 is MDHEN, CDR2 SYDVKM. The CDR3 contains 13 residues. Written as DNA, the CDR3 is TGTGCCAGCAGTCAAGTGTACAGCTACGAGCAGTACTTC. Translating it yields CASSQVYSYEQYF.

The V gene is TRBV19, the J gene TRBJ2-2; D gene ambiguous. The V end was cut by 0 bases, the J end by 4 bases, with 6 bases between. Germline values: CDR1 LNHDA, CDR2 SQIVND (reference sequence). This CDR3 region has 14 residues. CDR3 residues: CASSIDARTGELFF. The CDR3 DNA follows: TGTGCCAGTAGTATAGACGCACGCACCGGGGAGCTGTTTTTT.

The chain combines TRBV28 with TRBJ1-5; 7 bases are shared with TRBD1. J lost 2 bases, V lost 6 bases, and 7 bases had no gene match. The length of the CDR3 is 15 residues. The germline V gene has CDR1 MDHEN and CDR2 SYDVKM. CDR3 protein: CASRTGRVGNQPQHF. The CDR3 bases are TGTGCCAGCAGGACAGGGAGAGTGGGCAATCAGCCCCAGCATTTT.

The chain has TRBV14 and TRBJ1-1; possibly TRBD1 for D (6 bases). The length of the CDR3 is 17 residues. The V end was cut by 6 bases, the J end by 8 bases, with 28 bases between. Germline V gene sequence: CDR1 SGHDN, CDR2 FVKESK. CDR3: CASRRASGAILHSEAFF. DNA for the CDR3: TGTGCCAGCAGGCGTGCTTCAGGGGCGATACTGCACTCCGAAGCTTTCTTT.

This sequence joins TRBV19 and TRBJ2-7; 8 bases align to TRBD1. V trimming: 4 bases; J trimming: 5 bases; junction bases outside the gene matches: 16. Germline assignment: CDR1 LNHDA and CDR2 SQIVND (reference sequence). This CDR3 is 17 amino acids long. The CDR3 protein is CASSRRELRTGPNEQYF. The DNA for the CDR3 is TGTGCCAGTAGTAGACGGGAACTTCGGACAGGGCCCAACGAGCAGTACTTC.

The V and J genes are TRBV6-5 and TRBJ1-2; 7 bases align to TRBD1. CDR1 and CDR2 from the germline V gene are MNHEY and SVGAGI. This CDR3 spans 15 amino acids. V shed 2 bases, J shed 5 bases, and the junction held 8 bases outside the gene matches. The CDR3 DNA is TGTGCCAGCAGTTACACACAGGGGACTTCGTATGGCTACACCTTC. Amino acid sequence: CASSYTQGTSYGYTF.